This T cell receptor beta chain was sequenced for a study of blood T cell repertoires in COVID-19. In the study overall: Italy, Spain and the United States were the sources of the convalescent and acute COVID-19 samples. Nucleic acid was either cDNA or gDNA, and it came from T cells, B-cell-depleted T cells, or PBMCs.

V lost 3 bases and J lost 2, with 20 bases in between. CDR3 length equals 17 residues. The germline V gene has CDR1 SGHDT and CDR2 YYEEEE. This clone came up a few times. In the original processing: Amplification of reference gene primers was used by the study to estimate nucleated cell counts. Clones were sequenced by immunoSEQ multiplex PCR, and TCRdb holds only the in-frame ones, with some missing. V and J calls plus clone size are reproduced from that table; the DNA served to infer D and trimming. The sample holds 150,000 to 200,000 clones, nearly 85% seen once. The specimen sequenced was peripheral blood. J is TRBJ2-5 and V is TRBV5-6, with D perhaps TRBD1 (7 bases). The sequence derives from a woman in her 30s with acute or convalescent COVID-19. The CDR3, as DNA: TGTGCCAGCAGCTCGACTAGACAGGGTCTAACTCAAGAGACCCAGTACTTC. Its protein is CASSSTRQGLTQETQYF.